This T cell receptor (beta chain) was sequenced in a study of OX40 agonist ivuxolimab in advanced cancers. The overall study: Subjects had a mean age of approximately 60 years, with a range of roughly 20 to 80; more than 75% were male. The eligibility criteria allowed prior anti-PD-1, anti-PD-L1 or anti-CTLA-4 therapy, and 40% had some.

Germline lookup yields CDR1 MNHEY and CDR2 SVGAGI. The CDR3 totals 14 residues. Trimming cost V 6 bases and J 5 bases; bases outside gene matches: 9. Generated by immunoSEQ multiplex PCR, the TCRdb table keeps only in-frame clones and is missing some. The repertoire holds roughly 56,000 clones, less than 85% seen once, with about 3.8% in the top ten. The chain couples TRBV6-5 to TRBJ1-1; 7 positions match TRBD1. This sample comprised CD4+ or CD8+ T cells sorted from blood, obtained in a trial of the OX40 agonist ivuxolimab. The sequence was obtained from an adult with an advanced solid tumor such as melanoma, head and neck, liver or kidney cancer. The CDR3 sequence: CASRTGLGGTEAFF. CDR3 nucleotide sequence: TGTGCCAGCAGGACAGGGTTGGGAGGGACTGAAGCTTTCTTT.